This TCR beta chain was recorded in a study of T cell responses to AZD1222 COVID-19 vaccine (dated by TCRdb to the early 2020s). Notes on the research overall: AZD1222 recipients whose second dose came at about 4 weeks and those whose second dose came at about 12 weeks were combined into one group, since spike-specific TCR depth and breadth did not differ between the two schedules. A total of over 230 trial participants underwent TCR sequencing, of whom some 210 received two doses of AZD1222 and about 25 received two doses of the MenACWY control vaccine. Trial participants were enrolled by age into subgroups of 18-55, 56-69 and 70-plus years, and around 150, 29 and 61 TCR-sequenced participants, respectively, were included in these subgroups. Overall study outcomes, separate from this receptor: Conclusions about previously exposed vaccinees were limited because only six or seven AZD1222 recipients were SARS-CoV-2 seropositive at baseline. The 56-69-year group was small, and its depth increase did not reach significance, likely because of low power. Most participants were white British and females outnumbered males, and the authors suggested that clonal diversity may have been underestimated. Nearly half of unique spike-specific TCRs reportedly recognized epitopes outside regions mutated in the B.1.351 and B.1.1.7 variants. Spike-specific TCR breadth and depth rose significantly after two AZD1222 doses compared with day 0 and with MenACWY recipients. The vaccine-associated CD4 TCRs covered the entire spike protein, and the dominant responses fell in regions 160-218 and 743-854. Because no day 14 peak-response samples were available, repertoires were characterized only after the peak T cell response.

The CDR3 regions of human TCRbeta chains were analyzed by immunosequencing. The source study handled its data this way. Repertoire TCRs were matched against a reference library of SARS-CoV-2-specific TCRs generated with the MIRA antigen-specificity platform. Breadth meant the fraction of unique TCRs that were SARS-CoV-2-associated, whereas depth meant the fraction of total T cells that were SARS-CoV-2-associated. Each spike-specific TCR was assigned to its reactive spike region and to a CD4 or CD8 class using the MIRA data. Log10-transformed breadth and depth values were compared by one-way ANOVA with Sidak's multiple comparisons tests. TCRdb mirrors the immuneACCESS table, restricted to in-frame sequences. Some clones are absent from its copies; in checked studies, under half trace to an unresolved V gene, and the reason for the others is unknown. V and J calls plus clone size are reproduced from that table; the DNA served to infer D and trimming. For this sample there are approximately 100,000 clones; about 91% appear just once. The ten largest clones capture 5.2% of the sample.

The time point label corresponds to: baseline before first vaccination. Samples from vaccinated people were obtained from the UK trials COV001 and COV002, which included a single-blind randomized controlled phase 2/3 trial of AZD1222 (ChAdOx1 nCoV-19) in healthy adults. For TCRbeta chain sequencing, PBMC samples were collected from trial participants at day 0 and at day 28 after the second dose. With regard to this clone: Its antigen is currently not known. No base quality values were provided; no much bigger clone lies one nucleotide off.

This clonotype was sampled from an adult in good health. The sequencing here drew on peripheral blood, taken on day 0 of AZD1222 vaccination.

DNA sequence: TGTGCCAGCAGCTTACCGGGTGGTTCCTACGAGCAGTACTTC. Its amino acids are CASSLPGGSYEQYF. Recombination joined TRBV7-8 with TRBJ2-7; the D gene is not confidently resolved. The CDR3 runs 14 amino acids, cysteine and phenylalanine included. The DNA shown is the 42-base CDR3, in frame from base 1. V and J lose 2 bases and 1 base, and a span of 9 bases separates them. Looking up the germline V gene yields CDR1 SGHVS and CDR2 FQNEAQ.